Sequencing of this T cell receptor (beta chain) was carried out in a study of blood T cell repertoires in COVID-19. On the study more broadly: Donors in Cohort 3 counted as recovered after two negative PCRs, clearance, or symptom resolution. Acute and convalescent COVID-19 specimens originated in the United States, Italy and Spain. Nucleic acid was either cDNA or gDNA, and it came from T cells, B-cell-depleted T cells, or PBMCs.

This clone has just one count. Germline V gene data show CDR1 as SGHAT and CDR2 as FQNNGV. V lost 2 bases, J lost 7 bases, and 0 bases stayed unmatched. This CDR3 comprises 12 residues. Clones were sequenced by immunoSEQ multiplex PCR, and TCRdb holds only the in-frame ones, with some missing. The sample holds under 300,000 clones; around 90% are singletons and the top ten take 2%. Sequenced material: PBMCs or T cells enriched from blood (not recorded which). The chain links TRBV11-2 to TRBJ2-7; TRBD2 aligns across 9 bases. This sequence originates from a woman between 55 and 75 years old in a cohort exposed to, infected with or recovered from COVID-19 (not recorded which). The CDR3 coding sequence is TGTGCCAGCAGCTTACTAGCGGGGGAGCAGTACTTC. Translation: CASSLLAGEQYF.